This TCR beta chain stems from a study of radiotherapy plus CTLA-4 blockade in lung cancer. Background on the study: Across the patients, objective responses occurred in about 19%, and disease control in approximately 30%. The study, taken as a whole, reports: In blood, after radiotherapy plus ipilimumab, tumor-derived TCR clones expanded.

Concerning this clone: Its antigen is unidentified.

Some clones are missing from TCRdb's copy, which holds only in-frame ones; the method was immunoSEQ multiplex PCR. The data show around 38,000 clones, around 85% seen once. V lost 6 bases and J lost 6; bases outside the gene matches: 6. The CDR3 runs 15 residues. Germline lookup yields CDR1 MNHNY and CDR2 SVGAGI (reference sequence). Enrolled patients, whose metastatic non-small-cell lung cancer was chemo-refractory, received focal radiation plus CTLA-4 blockade with ipilimumab. The input for sequencing was peripheral blood, taken from a patient treated with radiotherapy plus ipilimumab. This clonotype originated in a human donor with non-small cell lung cancer whose response to radiotherapy plus ipilimumab could not be evaluated. The chain has TRBV6-6 and TRBJ2-2; 11 bases align to TRBD1. The CDR3 DNA sequence: TGTGCCAGCAGATCCGGACAGGGGGCCGCCGGGGAGCTGTTTTTT. As protein: CASRSGQGAAGELFF.